The 14 T cell receptor beta chains below all came from one sample that was sequenced in a study of radiation and T cells in renal cell carcinoma. Using immunoSEQ multiplex PCR, the repertoire was profiled, and TCRdb retains in-frame clones only, with some absent. The sample has approximately 110,000 clones, roughly 80% seen once. Described time point: baseline pretreatment blood. Treatment reported: 15 Gy SBRT to primary tumor, nephrectomy 4 weeks later. The sample was blood, taken from a patient whose treatment included radiotherapy and nephrectomy. These receptors all come from an older woman with renal cell carcinoma.

This clone was observed a few times. The genes are TRBV12-5 and TRBJ1-1; D is perhaps TRBD1 (6 bases). V lost 4 bases, J lost 1 base, and 13 bases lay in between. Germline V gene data show CDR1 as LGHNT and CDR2 as FRNRAP. The CDR3 totals 15 residues. CDR3 sequence: CASGSTGRGNTEAFF. The CDR3 region has the DNA TGTGCTAGTGGTTCGACAGGCAGGGGGAACACTGAAGCTTTCTTT.

This clone was seen just once. This chain uses TRBV25-1 with TRBJ1-1; 9 bases align to TRBD1. V lost 6 bases, J lost 4 bases, and 3 bases stayed unmatched. The CDR3 spans 13 residues. From germline, CDR1 is MGHDK and CDR2 SYGVNS. In DNA, the CDR3 is TGTGCCAGCAGATCGACAGGGGGCACTGAAGCTTTCTTT. As protein: CASRSTGGTEAFF. The full variable domain, its missing parts supplied by reference TRBV25-1 and TRBJ1-1, is EADIYQTPRYLVIGTGKKITLECSQTMGHDKMYWYQQDPGMELHLIHYSYGVNSTEKGDLSSESTVSRIRTEHFPLTLESARPSHTSQYLCASRSTGGTEAFFGQGTRLTVV.

This chain connects TRBV7-2 to TRBJ1-2, with TRBD1 as a possible D gene (5 bases). With 5 bases removed from V and 4 bases from J, the gap between germline ends came to 20 bases. The germline V gene encodes CDR1 SGHTA and CDR2 FQGNSA. The CDR3 runs 16 residues. The CDR3, as DNA: TGTGCCAGCAGCCCTTACAGGAATGGGGCCGGCTATGGCTACACCTTC. It encodes CASSPYRNGAGYGYTF.

The chain uses TRBV6-4 and TRBJ1-6; D not resolved. In germline, CDR1 is MRHNA, CDR2 SNTAGT. The V end lost 1 base, the J end lost 14 bases, and 15 bases lay between the germline ends. This CDR3 is 14 amino acids long. DNA of the CDR3: TGTGCCAGCAGTGACTTAGAGGGCTTTATGGCCCTCCACTTT. Its translation: CASSDLEGFMALHF.

The chain recombines TRBV28 with TRBJ2-6; unclear D gene. Germline V CDR1 and CDR2: MDHEN, SYDVKM. Deletions cut 5 bases from V and 2 bases from J, with 10 bases between. CDR3 length: 15 residues. The CDR3 spells CASSDPSTGANVLTF. The DNA for the CDR3 is TGTGCCAGCAGTGACCCATCCACTGGGGCCAACGTCCTGACTTTC.

The gene calls are TRBV30 and TRBJ1-4, with D maybe TRBD1 (5 bases). The CDR3 runs 15 residues. V lost 3 bases and J lost 5, with 16 bases in between. Germline loops: CDR1 GTSNPN, CDR2 SVGIG (reference sequence). The CDR3: CAWRAPGPPNEKLFF. As DNA, the CDR3 is TGTGCCTGGAGGGCCCCGGGACCGCCGAATGAAAAACTGTTTTTT. Full variable domain (remainder filled in from reference TRBV30 and TRBJ1-4): SQTIHQWPATLVQPVGSPLSLECTVEGTSNPNLYWYRQAAGRGLQLLFYSVGIGQISSEVPQNLSASRPQDRQFILSSKKLLLSDSGFYLCAWRAPGPPNEKLFFGSGTQLSVL.

J is TRBJ2-1 and V is TRBV19; possibly TRBD2 for D (6 bases). The germline V gene encodes CDR1 LNHDA and CDR2 SQIVND (reference sequence). This CDR3 is built from 14 residues. With 6 bases removed from V and 3 bases from J, the gap between germline ends came to 12 bases. CDR3 bases: TGTGCCAGTAGCACGGGGGTTCTCTACAATGAGCAGTTCTTC. It is translated as CASSTGVLYNEQFF.

Only one count was recorded for this clone. This sequence joins TRBV15 and TRBJ1-3; 8 bases are shared with TRBD1. Trimming removed 0 bases from V and 2 bases from J; junction bases left unmatched: 3. CDR1 and CDR2 (germline): LNHNV, YYDKDF (reference sequence). There are 16 residues in the CDR3. The CDR3 sequence: CATSRDPGGAGNTIYF. In DNA form, the CDR3 reads TGTGCCACCAGCAGAGATCCAGGGGGCGCTGGAAACACCATATATTTT.

The V gene is TRBV28, the J gene TRBJ2-3, with 8 bases aligning to TRBD1. This CDR3 comprises 17 residues. V lost 2 bases to trimming and J lost 6 bases; unmatched junction nucleotides: 13. Per the germline V gene, CDR1 is MDHEN and CDR2 is SYDVKM. In nucleotides, the CDR3 is TGTGCCAGCAGTTTAGTAAGGGGACAGGCTGTGAGGGATACGCAGTATTTT. This translates into CASSLVRGQAVRDTQYF.

The chain has TRBV7-3 and TRBJ2-2; D could derive from TRBD1 or TRBD2 (5 bases each). V was pared by 1 base and J by 4 bases, with 10 bases between. Germline V CDR1 and CDR2: SGHTA, FQGTGA. This CDR3 contains 15 residues. This CDR3 reads CASSLKGPSTGELFF. As DNA, the CDR3 is TGTGCCAGCAGCTTAAAGGGACCCTCCACCGGGGAGCTGTTTTTT. Full variable domain (missing parts from reference TRBV7-3 and TRBJ2-2): GAGVSQTPSNKVTEKGKYVELRCDPISGHTALYWYRQSLGQGPEFLIYFQGTGAADDSGLPNDRFFAVRPEGSVSTLKIQRTERGDSAVYLCASSLKGPSTGELFFGEGSRLTVL.

This clone was counted only a few times. The V gene is TRBV5-1, the J gene TRBJ2-1; tentatively, D is TRBD1 (6 bases). Germline CDR1 and CDR2: SGHRS and YFSETQ. The germline V and J ends were trimmed by 0 bases and 3 bases, with 16 bases remaining between them. The CDR3 has 17 residues. The DNA of the CDR3 is TGCGCCAGCAGCTTGGATGGGGCAGGGGCTATCTACAATGAGCAGTTCTTC. Translation: CASSLDGAGAIYNEQFF.

The chain couples TRBV6-5 to TRBJ1-1, with 8 bases fitting TRBD1. Per the germline V gene, CDR1 is MNHEY and CDR2 is SVGAGI. The CDR3 is 12 amino acids. The ends lost 5 bases at V and 7 bases at J; junction bases unmatched: 3. Written as DNA, the CDR3 is TGTGCCAGCAGTCCTGGACAGGGTGAAGCTTTCTTT. Translation gives CASSPGQGEAFF.

This clone showed up just a few times. The chain is built from TRBV2 and TRBJ1-2, with 8 bases identical to TRBD1. The CDR3 spans 14 residues. With 3 bases clipped from V and 5 bases from J, the junction kept 5 bases outside the gene matches. Germline V gene sequence: CDR1 SNHLY, CDR2 FYNNEI. The CDR3 region is CASSEQGARYGYTF. CDR3 nucleotides: TGTGCCAGCAGTGAGCAGGGGGCGCGGTATGGCTACACCTTC. Filled out from reference TRBV2 and TRBJ1-2, the complete variable domain reads EPEVTQTPSHQVTQMGQEVILRCVPISNHLYFYWYRQILGQKVEFLVSFYNNEISEKSEIFDDQFSVERPDGSNFTLKIRSTKLEDSAMYFCASSEQGARYGYTFGSGTRLTVV.

The chain has TRBV19 and TRBJ1-3, with D possibly matching TRBD1 (5 bases). Trimming removed 6 bases from V and 5 bases from J, with 17 bases in between. Germline V CDR1 and CDR2: LNHDA, SQIVND (reference sequence). The CDR3 runs 15 residues. The CDR3 protein is CASRNRGKSRNTIYF. CDR3 nucleotide sequence: TGTGCCAGTAGGAACCGGGGGAAGAGTCGAAACACCATATATTTT.